In its sample, the clone carrying this TCR beta chain was seen a few times. This entry comes from a study of blood T cell repertoires in COVID-19. Overall study context: Sites across the United States, Italy and Spain contributed samples from acute and convalescent COVID-19. Sources were T cells, B-cell-depleted T cells, or PBMCs; the material itself was cDNA or gDNA.

Original analysis: Counts of nucleated cells, estimated from reference gene primer amplification, were obtained. Using immunoSEQ multiplex PCR, the repertoire was profiled, and TCRdb retains in-frame clones only, with some absent. D and trimming come from the DNA, and the V and J calls and clone size come from that table. The data contain about 240,000 clones, roughly 81% of them singletons. CDR1 and CDR2 from the germline V gene are SQVTM and ANQGSEA. The CDR3 loop spans 14 amino acids. With V trimmed by 4 bases and J by 1 base, 2 bases remained unmatched. What was sequenced was peripheral blood. The V call is TRBV29-1, the J call TRBJ1-2, with 11 positions matching TRBD1. The source is a woman aged 80 or over with COVID-19, enrolled during active disease. This CDR3 is CSVVGQGVNYGYTF. For the CDR3, the DNA is TGCAGCGTTGTGGGACAGGGGGTTAACTATGGCTACACCTTC.